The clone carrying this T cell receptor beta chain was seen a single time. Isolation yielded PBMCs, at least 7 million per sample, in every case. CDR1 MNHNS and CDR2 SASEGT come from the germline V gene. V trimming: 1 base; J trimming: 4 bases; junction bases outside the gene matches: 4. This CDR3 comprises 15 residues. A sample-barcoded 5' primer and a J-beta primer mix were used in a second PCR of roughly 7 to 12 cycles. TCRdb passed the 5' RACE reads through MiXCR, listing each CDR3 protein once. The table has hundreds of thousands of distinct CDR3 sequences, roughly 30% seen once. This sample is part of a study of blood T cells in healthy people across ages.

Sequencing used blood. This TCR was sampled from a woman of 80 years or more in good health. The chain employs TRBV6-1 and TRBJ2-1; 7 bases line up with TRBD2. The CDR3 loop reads CASSEEMGGYNEQFF. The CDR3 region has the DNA TGTGCCAGCAGTGAAGAAATGGGAGGGTACAATGAGCAGTTCTTC.